This note documents a single TCR beta chain sequence. Its target antigen remains unknown. No much larger clonotype is one base removed from it; base qualities were not supplied. Each donor gave one peripheral blood draw, averaging about 100 mL, which was collected into heparinised tubes. A BD FACSAria II was used to sort naive, central memory, regulatory and stem cell-like memory CD4+ T cells with a panel that included CD45RO, CCR7, CD25, CD127, CD95 and CD27. A purity above 95% was achieved for all sorted populations. PBMCs were separated immediately by Lymphoprep density gradient centrifugation and were stained directly, without being cultured. Samples were stained and sorted in pairs, with one healthy donor and one patient per experiment, so that batch effects were minimized. The High Capacity cDNA Reverse Transcription Kit was used to reverse transcribe all of the isolated RNA, meaning that expressed TCRB transcripts were what got sequenced. Deep immunoSEQ sequencing was applied to naive, central memory and regulatory T cell samples, giving an average of around 3.8 million total reads per sample. Sorted cells were lysed in RLT buffer and RNA was extracted with DNase-treated RNeasy Micro or Mini kits, depending on cell number. Each cell subset was processed separately to prevent cross-contamination, with patient and healthy donor samples processed together. TCRB sequences were amplified from cDNA with the immunoSEQ multiplex PCR, producing 87-bp fragments spanning the CDR3 region. Sequencing of the amplicons was performed on the Illumina HiSeq platform. As for how the authors treated the data: Synthetic template baselines were used to correct PCR bias computationally, reads within Hamming distance 2 were collapsed together, and singletons that could not be merged were discarded. Reads were aligned against IMGT to assign V, D and J genes, CDR3 length and insertions or deletions at six rearrangement sites. Within each subset, clonotype counts were normalized to the number of sorted cells before true diversity and Gini coefficients were calculated with the tcR R package. The overlap coefficient, calculated on TCRB nucleotide sequences, was used to measure repertoire sharing. Drawn from immuneACCESS, this table holds only the in-frame rearrangements with V and J called that TCRdb kept. Clones are partly lost; checked studies trace under half to an unresolved V gene and leave the rest unexplained. V, J and clone size are those of that table, while D and trimming were read from the DNA. This sample has about 300,000 clones in its table, and approximately 8.1% of those were observed once. Over 0.8% of the sample is in the top ten clones.

Trimming costs V 2 bases and J 4 bases, and their ends lie 10 bases apart. The germline V gene supplies CDR1 SGDLS and CDR2 YYNGEE. There are 15 amino acids in the CDR3, from cysteine to phenylalanine inclusive. CDR3 DNA is the only sequence kept; it has 45 bases, read in frame from the first base. The record originates from a study of beta chain features in type 1 diabetes (dated by TCRdb to between 2018 and 2020). A note on the overall study: Mean age, gender distribution, total cell number and subset yield were not different between patients and healthy donors. A total of roughly 100 million sorted cells were examined across all samples, and a strong correlation was observed between cell number per subset and RNA yield. The study compared the TCRB repertoires of sorted circulating CD4+ T cell subsets in recently diagnosed type 1 diabetes patients with those in matched healthy donors. Naive and central memory subsets were obtained from all 30 or so donors, but regulatory and stem cell-like memory subsets were isolated from only 8 patients and about 8 healthy donors. What the study reported, not specific to this receptor: Shorter templates might have been favored by PCR, but patient and control samples were amplified and corrected together, so both groups would have been affected equally by any skew. Fewer insertions and more nucleotide deletions at VDJ recombination sites were observed in patients with type 1 diabetes, implying thymic rearrangement abnormalities. Naive, central memory and regulatory TCRB repertoires appeared to be more similar among patients than among healthy donors. Because small numbers of individuals were included in the HLA sub-analyses, any influence of HLA type on TCRB rearrangement was left unresolved. Because cDNA rather than genomic DNA was sequenced, highly expressing activated cells could have been over-represented, although no difference in activation and CD3 levels was found between groups. Type 1 diabetes patients showed a moderate but significant shortening of TCRB CDR3 length in all four CD4+ subsets.

The chain couples TRBV9 to TRBJ2-6; a confident D gene designation cannot be given. This TCR came from a woman between 18 and 29 years old in good health. What was sequenced was central memory CD4+ T cells from blood. The sequenced DNA is TGTGCCAGCAGCGTGCAGCCTTCGGGGGCCAACGTCCTGACTTTC. The resulting protein is CASSVQPSGANVLTF.